The 24 T cell receptor beta chains listed next were all sequenced from one sample in a study of identical twins. TCRdb re-called the 5' RACE reads through MiXCR, storing one row per CDR3 protein. The repertoire holds some 230,000 distinct CDR3 sequences, with over 5.5% as singletons. The same sample was also used in a study of T cells expressing NK-cell markers.

The sample was CD8+ T cells sorted from blood. The receptors were sampled from a woman between 18 and 30 years old in good health.

This clonotype was picked up many times. The rearrangement links TRBV12-3 or TRBV12-4 to TRBJ1-2, with unresolved D. V was shortened by 8 bases and J by 8 bases, with 18 bases between the two germline ends. This CDR3 is built from 13 residues. The CDR3 nucleotides are TGTGCCAGCCACCCAGGCGGAGGAACGGGCTACACCTTC. This translates into CASHPGGGTGYTF.

On this clonotype itself: A read error may account for a junction end that differs from germline. V and J are TRBV7-7 and TRBJ1-5, with TRBD1 identical over 9 bases. Per germline, CDR1 SSHAT and CDR2 FNYEAQ (reference sequence). The CDR3 runs to 18 residues. CDR3 in DNA: TGTGCTAGCAGCTTAGAATGGACAGGGGATTTGGGCAATCAGCCCCAGCATTTT. Encoded protein: CASSLEWTGDLGNQPQHF.

V is TRBV6-1 and J is TRBJ2-3, with TRBD1 matching over 7 bases. Trimming removed 6 bases from V and 5 bases from J; junction bases left unmatched: 5. The V gene's germline CDR1 is MNHNS and CDR2 SASEGT. The CDR3 loop spans 13 amino acids. The CDR3 DNA is TGTGCCAGCAGCCGACAGGGCGGAGATACGCAGTATTTT. The encoded protein is CASSRQGGDTQYF.

V usage is TRBV9 and J usage is TRBJ2-1; TRBD2 matches 9 bases. The CDR3 extends over 16 amino acids. Germline V gene data show CDR1 as SGDLS and CDR2 as YYNGEE. With 0 bases clipped from V and 2 bases from J, the junction kept 3 bases outside the gene matches. CDR3 loop: CASSVEGGGAYNEQFF. Here the CDR3 DNA reads TGTGCCAGCAGCGTAGAAGGCGGGGGGGCCTACAATGAGCAGTTCTTC.

This clonotype was seen only a few times. This rearrangement joins TRBV11-1 to TRBJ2-1; TRBD2 aligns across 14 bases. This CDR3 contains 20 residues. V was pared by 4 bases and J by 0 bases, with 11 bases of the junction left unmatched. Germline CDR1 is SGHAT and CDR2 is FQDESV (reference sequence). CDR3 bases: TGTGCCAGCAGCTCCAATCCGGGACTAGCGGGAGTTAGCTCCTACAATGAGCAGTTCTTC. This codes for CASSSNPGLAGVSSYNEQFF.

This clonotype has a count of ten or more. The genes are TRBV14 and TRBJ1-1; the D gene is possibly TRBD1 (5 bases). The germline gives CDR1 SGHDN, CDR2 FVKESK. CDR3 size: 15 residues. V lost 3 bases to trimming and J lost 4 bases, with 15 bases between them. CDR3 in amino acids: CASSHQGIRFTEAFF. The CDR3 nucleotides read TGTGCCAGCAGCCACCAGGGAATACGCTTCACTGAAGCTTTCTTT. Combining the CDR3 with reference TRBV14 and TRBJ1-1 gives the whole variable domain EAGVTQFPSHSVIEKGQTVTLRCDPISGHDNLYWYRRVMGKEIKFLLHFVKESKQDESGMPNNRFLAERTGGTYSTLKVQPAELEDSGVYFCASSHQGIRFTEAFFGQGTRLTVV.

This clonotype appeared many times. The V gene is TRBV3-1, the J gene TRBJ2-1; no reliable D call. The CDR3 has 12 amino acids. The germline CDR1 and CDR2 sequences are LGHDT and YNNKEL (reference sequence). The V end lost 0 bases, the J end lost 5 bases, and 2 bases lay between the germline ends. CDR3 residues: CASSQDHNEQFF. CDR3 coding DNA: TGTGCCAGCAGCCAAGACCACAATGAGCAGTTCTTC.

As DNA, the CDR3 is TGTGCCAGCAGCCGACAGGGTGGCACAGATACGCAGTATTTT. It encodes CASSRQGGTDTQYF. The chain carries TRBV12-3 or TRBV12-4 and TRBJ2-3, with TRBD1 matching 7 bases. The CDR3 is 14 residues long. Germline trimming cut 6 bases from V and 1 base from J; bases unmatched to any gene: 4.

The rearrangement links TRBV6-1 to TRBJ1-5, with D possibly being TRBD1 (6 bases). V gave up 5 bases and J gave up 6 bases, with 17 bases separating them. This CDR3 has 15 amino acids. In germline, CDR1 is MNHNS, CDR2 SASEGT. For the CDR3, the DNA is TGTGCCAGCAGTCCCTACAGGGTGGGTACTCAGCCCCAGCATTTT. Amino acids: CASSPYRVGTQPQHF.

This clonotype has a handful of counts. The chain is built from TRBV27 and TRBJ2-5; a possible D gene is TRBD1 (6 bases). The CDR3 spans 13 residues. Per the germline V gene, CDR1 is MNHEY and CDR2 is SMNVEV (reference sequence). V was cut by 5 bases and J by 0 bases, with 7 bases left in between. The CDR3 protein is CASSTGYQETQYF. The CDR3 DNA sequence: TGTGCCAGCAGTACAGGGTACCAAGAGACCCAGTACTTC.

This clonotype was counted only a few times. CDR3 DNA: TGTGCCAGCAGCCTAGGACTAGCGGGGGCTATCTCCTACAATGAGCAGTTCTTC. Protein product: CASSLGLAGAISYNEQFF. The chain couples TRBV3-1 to TRBJ2-1; 13 nucleotides line up with TRBD2. V shed 4 bases and J 0 bases; nucleotides not matched to a gene: 6. Germline loops: CDR1 LGHDT, CDR2 YNNKEL (reference sequence). The CDR3 runs 18 residues.

This chain joins TRBV6-1 and TRBJ1-1; 7 bases are shared with TRBD1. Germline lookup yields CDR1 MNHNS and CDR2 SASEGT. This CDR3 comprises 13 residues. The V and J ends lost 6 bases and 4 bases, in that order; junction bases with no gene match: 5. In nucleotides, the CDR3 is TGTGCCAGCAGGCCGGGGACAGCCACTGAAGCTTTCTTT. This translates into CASRPGTATEAFF.

This clonotype was detected many times. The V and J genes are TRBV7-8 and TRBJ2-5; TRBD1 agrees at 10 bases. The CDR3 covers 15 residues. V dropped 1 base and J dropped 5; count of bases not matched to a gene: 4. Germline V gene data show CDR1 as SGHVS and CDR2 as FQNEAQ. In DNA, the CDR3 is TGTGCCAGCAGCTTAGGCACGGGACAGGGGGAGACCCAGTACTTC. It yields the protein CASSLGTGQGETQYF.

V usage is TRBV7-8 and J usage is TRBJ2-5, with TRBD2 matching 13 bases. The CDR3 covers 20 residues. Germline-derived CDR1 and CDR2 are SGHVS and FQNEAQ. Trimming cost V 3 bases and J 5 bases; bases outside gene matches: 18. CDR3 sequence (DNA): TGTGCCAGCAGCTTTCCCGGAGGGACTAGCGGGGCGCCCTCCAGGGAGACCCAGTACTTC. Its translation: CASSFPGGTSGAPSRETQYF.

This clonotype was seen only a few times. V gene TRBV20-1 combines with J gene TRBJ1-1; D may be TRBD1 (6 bases). The CDR3 sequence is 13 residues long. Between the trimmed V and J ends, which lost 2 bases and 7 bases, there was a span of 14 bases. Germline CDR1 and CDR2: DFQATT and SNEGSKA (reference sequence). CDR3 nucleotides: TGCAGTGCTAGAACGGGAGGGGGGCTTGAAGCTTTCTTT. It is translated as CSARTGGGLEAFF.

The chain joins TRBV12-3 or TRBV12-4 to TRBJ1-3; D is uncertain. Trimming left V 7 bases short and J 5 bases short, with 9 bases between. The CDR3 has 12 amino acids. The CDR3 bases are TGTGCCAGCACCGATAGGAGAAACACCATATATTTT. Its protein product is CASTDRRNTIYF.

The chain recombines TRBV5-6 with TRBJ2-7; D not certain. Germline assignment: CDR1 SGHDT and CDR2 YYEEEE. Trimming took 2 bases from V and 3 from J, leaving 12 bases between them. CDR3 length: 14 amino acids. This chain's CDR3 is CASSLRWSYYEQYF. CDR3 nucleotides: TGTGCCAGCAGCTTAAGATGGTCCTACTACGAGCAGTACTTC.

This clonotype was picked up one time. Germline is not matched at one junction end, which may reflect a read error. V gene TRBV5-4 combines with J gene TRBJ2-1; 9 positions match TRBD2. The CDR3 sequence is 14 residues long. Germline assignment: CDR1 SGHNT and CDR2 YYREEE (reference sequence). The CDR3 DNA follows: TGTACCAGCAGCTTCGCGGGGGGGTTCGATGAGCAGTTCTTC. The encoded protein is CTSSFAGGFDEQFF.

This clonotype was observed a handful of times. The chain employs TRBV18 and TRBJ1-4; D is unclear. Germline V gene sequence: CDR1 KGHSH, CDR2 LQKENI. V was pared by 2 bases and J by 10 bases, with 20 bases between. The CDR3 runs 16 residues. The CDR3: CASSPESFPGGGKLFF. In nucleotides, the CDR3 is TGTGCCAGCTCACCAGAGAGCTTCCCCGGTGGCGGAAAACTGTTTTTT.

The table lists this clonotype with a few counts. The CDR3 DNA is TGTGCCAGCAGGAAGGGTGGAAACACCATATATTTT. Protein product: CASRKGGNTIYF. The chain couples TRBV9 to TRBJ1-3; D is uncertain. Germline lookup yields CDR1 SGDLS and CDR2 YYNGEE. The CDR3 runs to 12 residues. The V end was cut by 5 bases, the J end by 3 bases, with 6 bases between.

The rearrangement joins TRBV3-1 to TRBJ2-1; 10 bases are a match to TRBD2. The CDR3 loop spans 15 amino acids. CDR1 is LGHDT, CDR2 YNNKEL, per germline (reference sequence). V lost 0 bases, J lost 8 bases, and 4 bases stayed unmatched. This CDR3 is CASSQDKGTSDEQFF. In nucleotides, the CDR3 is TGTGCCAGCAGCCAAGATAAAGGGACTAGCGATGAGCAGTTCTTC.

This chain uses TRBV6-1 with TRBJ2-1; TRBD1 might be the D (6 bases). Trimming took off 11 bases at V and 10 bases at J, with 21 bases between the two ends. Looked up from germline, CDR1 is MNHNS and CDR2 is SASEGT. The CDR3 is 13 amino acids. The CDR3, as DNA: TGTGCCTGCGAGGACAGCCAAATCTCGGAGCAGTTCTTC. Residues: CACEDSQISEQFF.

In this sample, this clonotype turned up a few times. The chain combines TRBV10-1 with TRBJ2-7; 7 nucleotides line up with TRBD2. The CDR3 contains 15 residues. Germline CDR1 and CDR2: WNHNN and SYGVQD (reference sequence). J lost 2 bases, V lost 0 bases, and 4 bases had no gene match. The CDR3 region has the DNA TGCGCCAGCAGTGAGTCGCCGGGGGGAGCCTACGAGCAGTACTTC. Protein: CASSESPGGAYEQYF.

At least ten counts were recorded for this clonotype. The chain couples TRBV12-5 to TRBJ1-4; D remains unclear. V was clipped by 1 base and J by 6 bases, with 12 bases between them. The CDR3 totals 15 residues. The germline gives CDR1 LGHNT, CDR2 FRNRAP. This CDR3 reads CASGLALVGDEKLFF. The CDR3 coding sequence is TGTGCTAGTGGTTTGGCCCTGGTGGGCGATGAAAAACTGTTTTTT.